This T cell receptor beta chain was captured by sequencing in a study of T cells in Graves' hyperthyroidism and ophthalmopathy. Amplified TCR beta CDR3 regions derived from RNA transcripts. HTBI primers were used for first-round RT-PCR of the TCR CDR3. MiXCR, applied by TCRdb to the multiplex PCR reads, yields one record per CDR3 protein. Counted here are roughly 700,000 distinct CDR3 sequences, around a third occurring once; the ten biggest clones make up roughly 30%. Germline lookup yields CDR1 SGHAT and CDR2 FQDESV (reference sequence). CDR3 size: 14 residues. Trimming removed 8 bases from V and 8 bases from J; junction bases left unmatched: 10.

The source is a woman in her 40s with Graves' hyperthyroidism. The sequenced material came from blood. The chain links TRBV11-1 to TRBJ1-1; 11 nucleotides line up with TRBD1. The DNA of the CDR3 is TGTGCCAGCTCCCCATGGACAGGGGGCTCCGAAGCTTTCTTT. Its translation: CASSPWTGGSEAFF.